A selection of T cell receptor beta chains follows, all from one sample in a study of CD8+ T cells in alopecia areata. The table came from immunoSEQ multiplex PCR; TCRdb's copy has only in-frame clones and leaves some out. This sample has about 7,500 clones; less than 85% occur once, and the top ten carry 2.5% to 3%. The sample was CD4+ Tregs sorted from blood. These receptors were taken from a human donor with alopecia areata. Both conserved end residues are part of each CDR3. A D gene is named only where the DNA matches it firmly. A row's size may be missing; if present it is once, few, many or a size class.

abundance	v_gene	j_gene	d_gene	CDR3nt	CDR3aa
.	TRBV6-6	TRBJ1-5	.	TGTGCCAGCAGTTTAACCACTGAGCCTGGGGAGCCCCAGCATTTT	CASSLTTEPGEPQHF
.	TRBV4-1	TRBJ2-5	.	TGCGCCAGCAGCCAAGATGTCGTCTGGGGGGAGACCCAGTACTTC	CASSQDVVWGETQYF
few	TRBV11-1	TRBJ2-4	.	TGTGCCAGCAGCTTACACCCCGGGTCCAAAAACATTCAGTACTTC	CASSLHPGSKNIQYF
.	TRBV4-2	TRBJ2-7	TRBD2	TGTGCCAGCAGCTTTCGACAAGGGGCTAGCGGGCCCACCTACGAGCAGTACTTC	CASSFRQGASGPTYEQYF
.	TRBV28	TRBJ1-3	.	TGTGCCAGCACCCTTCGAAACACCATATATTTT	CASTLRNTIYF
.	TRBV2	TRBJ2-4	TRBD1	TGTGCCAGCAGTCGGACAGGGCTAGCCAAAAACATTCAGTACTTC	CASSRTGLAKNIQYF
.	TRBV6-1	TRBJ2-6	TRBD1	TGTGCCAGCAGTGTGGACAGGCGCTCTGGGGCCAACGTCCTGACTTTC	CASSVDRRSGANVLTF
.	TRBV28	TRBJ1-2	.	TGTGCCAGCAGTTTATCCCAGGGAGTAATCTATGGCTACACCTTC	CASSLSQGVIYGYTF
large	TRBV18	TRBJ2-7	TRBD2	TGTGCCAGCTCACCACCATCGGGAGGTCTCGAGCAGTACTTC	CASSPPSGGLEQYF
.	TRBV11-1	TRBJ2-5	.	TGTGCCAGCAGCTTATTTGTGGGCGGAGAGACCCAGTACTTC	CASSLFVGGETQYF
.	TRBV5-1	TRBJ2-7	.	TGCGCCAGCAGCATTGCAGGGGACTACGAGCAGTACTTC	CASSIAGDYEQYF
.	TRBV28	TRBJ2-3	.	TGTGCCAGCACTCTAGGGGGCACAGATACGCAGTATTTT	CASTLGGTDTQYF
.	TRBV5-4	TRBJ2-7	.	TGTGCCAGCAGCTGGGGTGGGAGCCGCAGGATCTACGAGCAGTACTTC	CASSWGGSRRIYEQYF
.	TRBV5-6	TRBJ2-5	TRBD1	TGTGCCAGCAGCTTGTCTACAGGGGCAGAGACCCAGTACTTC	CASSLSTGAETQYF
.	TRBV27	TRBJ2-7	TRBD1	TGTGCCAGCAGTTTCACAGGGGCCGAGCAGTACTTC	CASSFTGAEQYF
.	TRBV27	TRBJ2-2	TRBD1	TGTGCCAGCAGTTCGACAGGGGGCGCTACCGGGGAGCTGTTTTTT	CASSSTGGATGELFF
.	TRBV2	TRBJ2-1	.	TGTGCCAGCACCTATCTAGCCCCGGGCGTCAATGAGCAGTTCTTC	CASTYLAPGVNEQFF
.	TRBV19	TRBJ1-5	TRBD1	TGTGCCAGTAGTACCTCCCGGGACAGGGTGTACAATCAGCCCCAGCATTTT	CASSTSRDRVYNQPQHF
.	TRBV7-8	TRBJ2-3	.	TGTGCCAGCAGCTCCCGGACAGAGAGCACAGATACGCAGTATTTT	CASSSRTESTDTQYF
.	TRBV19	TRBJ2-2	.	TGTGCCAGTAGTTGGGACGGCAACACCGGGGAGCTGTTTTTT	CASSWDGNTGELFF
.	TRBV10-3	TRBJ2-7	.	TGTGCCATAGGACAGACTTACTACGAGCAGTACTTC	CAIGQTYYEQYF
.	TRBV5-1	TRBJ2-1	TRBD2	TGCGCCAGCAGCTTGGCCACTAGCGGGGGCCAAGGTGCCTACAATGAGCAGTTCTTC	CASSLATSGGQGAYNEQFF
few	TRBV5-1	TRBJ2-2	.	TGCGCCAGCAGCCCTCCCCAGGGAGGCGGGGAGCTGTTTTTT	CASSPPQGGGELFF
few	TRBV6-6	TRBJ2-5	TRBD2	TGTGCCAGCAGCCTTGTTTTAGCGGGGGGCCGGGAGACCCAGTACTTC	CASSLVLAGGRETQYF
.	TRBV14	TRBJ1-1	TRBD1	TGTGCCAGCAGCCGACAGGGGCTAAACACTGAAGCTTTCTTT	CASSRQGLNTEAFF
.	TRBV7-2	TRBJ1-3	.	TGTGCCAGCAGCTTACGGGTCGTCTCTGGAAACACCATATATTTT	CASSLRVVSGNTIYF
.	TRBV2	TRBJ2-7	.	TGTGCCAGCAATCGACCGTTCTCCTACGAGCAGTACTTC	CASNRPFSYEQYF
few	TRBV4-2	TRBJ2-7	.	TGTGCCAGCAGCCAACAGGGCCCCTACGAGCAGTACTTC	CASSQQGPYEQYF
once	TRBV29-1	TRBJ1-1	.	TGCAGCGTTGTCCGGGACCCCCTAATCAACACTGAAGCTTTCTTT	CSVVRDPLINTEAFF